A single sample gave rise to the 19 T cell receptor beta chains below, sequenced in a study of blood T cells in healthy people across ages. Next came a second PCR, run for about 6 to 11 cycles, which used a sample-barcoded 5' primer along with a J-beta primer mix. TCRdb independently ran MiXCR on the 5' RACE reads; one entry per CDR3 protein. The table records 2 million or so distinct CDR3 sequences, roughly 49% of them present only once. Sequenced material: blood. Every receptor here comes from a woman between 35 and 50 years old in good health.

The rearrangement links TRBV6-2 or TRBV6-3 to TRBJ2-5; 8 nucleotides line up with TRBD2. CDR1 is MNHEY, CDR2 SVGEGT, per germline. The CDR3 is made up of 15 amino acids. Unmatched junction bases numbered 11, after V lost 9 bases and J lost 2 bases. The CDR3 DNA sequence: TGTGCCAGTTCGGCGCGGGGGGCTCAACAAGAGACCCAGTACTTC. This translates into CASSARGAQQETQYF.

As DNA, the CDR3 is TGTGCCAGCAGCAAAGGGACATCCTACGAGCAGTACTTC. As protein: CASSKGTSYEQYF. The rearrangement links TRBV7-9 to TRBJ2-7, with TRBD1 as a possible D gene (6 bases). Trimming pared 5 bases from V and 1 base from J, leaving 9 bases between. The germline CDR1 and CDR2 sequences are SEHNR and FQNEAQ (reference sequence). The CDR3 length is 13 residues.

The sample holds a few counts of this clonotype. DNA for the CDR3: TGCAGTGCTAGTATGCTAGCGGGGGAAATCATTCAGTACTTC. As protein: CSASMLAGEIIQYF. The gene calls are TRBV20-1 and TRBJ2-4, with 10 positions matching TRBD2. In germline, CDR1 is DFQATT, CDR2 SNEGSKA (reference sequence). This CDR3 is built from 14 residues. Trimming took 3 bases from V and 9 from J; bases not matched to a gene: 8.

In this sample, this clonotype turned up a few times. The rearrangement joins TRBV18 to TRBJ2-5; D may be TRBD2 (5 bases). The CDR3 runs 13 residues. The ends were cut back, 6 bases at V and 11 bases at J, with 19 bases in the middle. Germline V CDR1 and CDR2: KGHSH, LQKENI. CDR3 bases: TGTGCCAGCTCTCTCCGAGGAACAGCGGAGCAGTACTTC. It is translated as CASSLRGTAEQYF. Full variable domain (remainder filled in from reference TRBV18 and TRBJ2-5): NAGVMQNPRHLVRRRGQEARLRCSPMKGHSHVYWYRQLPEEGLKFMVYLQKENIIDESGMPKERFSAEFPKEGPSILRIQQVVRGDSAAYFCASSLRGTAEQYFGPGTRLLVL.

CDR3 sequence: CASSLTGVLYNEQFF. In nucleotides, the CDR3 is TGTGCCAGCAGTTTAACAGGGGTCCTGTACAATGAGCAGTTCTTC. This sequence joins TRBV12-3 or TRBV12-4 and TRBJ2-1, with 7 bases lining up with TRBD1. The CDR3 has 15 amino acids. The V segment lost 2 bases and the J segment 4 bases; nucleotides outside the gene matches: 5.

The chain uses TRBV5-1 and TRBJ2-7; possible D gene TRBD1, 6 bases. The V end lost 6 bases, the J end lost 6 bases, and 10 bases lay between the germline ends. The CDR3 length is 11 residues. The germline CDR1 and CDR2 sequences are SGHRS and YFSETQ. CDR3 nucleotide sequence: TGCGCCAGCACCTCGGACAGCGAGCAGTACTTC. Amino acid sequence: CASTSDSEQYF.

This clonotype has only one observation. The rearrangement links TRBV2 to TRBJ2-5, with 10 positions matching TRBD1. Germline V lookup: CDR1 SNHLY, CDR2 FYNNEI. There are 15 residues in the CDR3. The V segment lost 6 bases and the J segment 11 bases; nucleotides outside the gene matches: 15. CDR3 in DNA: TGTGCCAGCAGCCCCCAGGGACAGGGGCTTGGGGAGCAGTACTTC. Its protein product is CASSPQGQGLGEQYF.

V and J are TRBV11-2 and TRBJ2-1; TRBD2 matches at 10 bases. This CDR3 region has 17 residues. V lost 7 bases and J lost 2; bases outside the gene matches: 11. CDR1 SGHAT and CDR2 FQNNGV come from the germline V gene. CDR3 sequence: CASNPRTSGEAYNEQFF. Written as DNA, the CDR3 is TGTGCCAGCAACCCCAGAACTAGCGGGGAAGCCTACAATGAGCAGTTCTTC.

This rearrangement joins TRBV7-6 to TRBJ2-2; D could derive from TRBD1 or TRBD2 (5 bases each). The CDR3 is made up of 13 amino acids. Per the germline V gene, CDR1 is SGHVS and CDR2 is FNYEAQ. V dropped 2 bases and J dropped 7 bases, with 8 bases sitting between them. This CDR3 reads CASSLIGGGELFF. The CDR3 coding sequence is TGTGCCAGCAGCTTAATTGGGGGCGGGGAGCTGTTTTTT.

The chain has TRBV28 and TRBJ1-6; 9 positions match TRBD1. The junction had 11 bases not matched to a gene; V was cut back by 4 bases and J by 10 bases. Germline V lookup: CDR1 MDHEN, CDR2 SYDVKM. CDR3 length equals 16 residues. CDR3 sequence (DNA): TGTGCCAGCAGTTCCCCCGGGACAGGGCTTAACTCACCCCTCCACTTT. Amino acid sequence: CASSSPGTGLNSPLHF.

This CDR3 reads CASSPPLVQETQYF. Written as DNA, the CDR3 is TGTGCCAGCTCACCACCGTTAGTCCAAGAGACCCAGTACTTC. The rearrangement links TRBV18 to TRBJ2-4; D uncertain. The J call is doubtful: the DNA matches TRBJ2-5 better. This CDR3 is 14 amino acids long. The germline V gene has CDR1 KGHSH and CDR2 LQKENI.

This clonotype occurred a few times. This rearrangement joins TRBV7-2 to TRBJ2-3; 7 bases line up with TRBD1. This CDR3 is built from 16 residues. Germline V gene lookup returns CDR1 SGHTA and CDR2 FQGNSA. V shed 3 bases and J 4 bases; nucleotides not matched to a gene: 10. The CDR3 loop reads CASSLRFGQDADTQYF. The CDR3 DNA is TGTGCCAGCAGCTTGAGGTTTGGACAGGACGCAGATACGCAGTATTTT.

V usage is TRBV9 and J usage is TRBJ1-1; D is uncertain. The CDR3 spans 14 residues. Trimming stripped 6 bases from V and 0 bases from J, with 12 bases between. Looked up from germline, CDR1 is SGDLS and CDR2 is YYNGEE. Here the CDR3 DNA reads TGTGCCAGCACCCGTAGTGGGGTGAACACTGAAGCTTTCTTT. It specifies CASTRSGVNTEAFF.

The gene calls are TRBV4-3 and TRBJ1-4; D is ambiguous. Germline assignment: CDR1 LGHNA and CDR2 YSLEER. CDR3 length: 12 amino acids. Between the trimmed V and J ends, which lost 1 base and 14 bases, there was a span of 11 bases. The CDR3 sequence: CASSQVYGQLFF. In nucleotides, the CDR3 is TGCGCCAGCAGCCAAGTCTACGGCCAGCTGTTTTTT.

The DNA of the CDR3 is TGTGCCAGCAGCTCCCTTGGGAGTGATGGGCAGTACTTC. Amino acid sequence: CASSSLGSDGQYF. This sequence joins TRBV11-2 and TRBJ2-7; possibly TRBD2 for D (5 bases). CDR1 SGHAT and CDR2 FQNNGV come from the germline V gene. CDR3 length: 13 residues. Trimming shortened V by 4 bases and J by 9 bases, and 16 bases separated the two germline ends.

J is TRBJ2-1 and V is TRBV7-3; 7 bases map to TRBD1. The CDR3 loop spans 15 amino acids. Germline loops: CDR1 SGHTA, CDR2 FQGTGA. J lost 6 bases, V lost 4 bases, and 9 bases had no gene match. CDR3 sequence (DNA): TGTGCCAGCAGCTCTAGACAGGGTCGGCTCAATGAGCAGTTCTTC. This sequence encodes CASSSRQGRLNEQFF.

V gene TRBV20-1 combines with J gene TRBJ2-3, with 7 bases identical to TRBD2. The junction had 8 bases not matched to a gene; V was cut back by 3 bases and J by 2 bases. There are 15 residues in the CDR3. Per germline, CDR1 DFQATT and CDR2 SNEGSKA (reference sequence). This CDR3 reads CSASGTKESTDTQYF. CDR3 sequence (DNA): TGCAGTGCTAGCGGGACTAAAGAATCCACAGATACGCAGTATTTT.

This clonotype appeared a few times. The CDR3 DNA follows: TGTGCCAGCAGCTTAGGACAGAGCACCTACAATGAGCAGTTCTTC. It encodes CASSLGQSTYNEQFF. V gene TRBV7-2 combines with J gene TRBJ2-1, with D possibly being TRBD1 (5 bases). Germline V gene lookup returns CDR1 SGHTA and CDR2 FQGNSA. The CDR3 sequence is 15 residues long. With 1 base removed from V and 2 bases from J, the gap between germline ends came to 9 bases. Full variable domain (outside the CDR3, taken from reference TRBV7-2 and TRBJ2-1): GAGVSQSPSNKVTEKGKDVELRCDPISGHTALYWYRQSLGQGLEFLIYFQGNSAPDKSGLPSDRFSAERTGGSVSTLTIQRTQQEDSAVYLCASSLGQSTYNEQFFGPGTRLTVL.

The CDR3 bases are TGTGCCACCAGCCTGGGGCAGGACGGGGAGCTGTTTTTT. Its protein product is CATSLGQDGELFF. The genes are TRBV15 and TRBJ2-2; D possibly corresponds to TRBD1 (5 bases). Germline-derived CDR1 and CDR2 are LNHNV and YYDKDF (reference sequence). The ends were cut back, 5 bases at V and 7 bases at J, with 11 bases in the middle. The CDR3 consists of 13 residues.